The next 15 T cell receptor beta chains were all read from a single sample in a study of OX40 agonist ivuxolimab in advanced cancers. Some clones are missing from TCRdb's copy, which holds only in-frame ones; the method was immunoSEQ multiplex PCR. This table has about 74,000 clones, more than 70% appearing once. Sequences were derived from CD4+ or CD8+ T cells sorted from blood, sampled in a trial of the OX40 agonist ivuxolimab. These receptors all stem from an adult with an advanced solid tumor such as melanoma, head and neck, liver or kidney cancer.

This clone was observed a single time. The rearrangement uses TRBV5-1 and TRBJ1-1, with D unclear. Germline loops: CDR1 SGHRS, CDR2 YFSETQ. Trimming cost V 0 bases and J 0 bases, with 12 bases left between them. The CDR3 runs to 16 residues. The CDR3 is CASSLGQTNMNTEAFF. In DNA form, the CDR3 reads TGCGCCAGCAGCTTGGGTCAAACTAACATGAACACTGAAGCTTTCTTT.

The V call is TRBV6-4, the J call TRBJ2-6, with 7 bases aligning to TRBD2. Germline values: CDR1 MRHNA, CDR2 SNTAGT. CDR3 length equals 16 residues. After removal of 3 bases from V and 2 bases from J, the junction contained 4 bases not matched to a gene. CDR3 DNA: TGTGCCAGCAGTGAGGAGCGGGGAGCTGGGGCCAACGTCCTGACTTTC. Translating gives CASSEERGAGANVLTF.

The chain links TRBV25-1 to TRBJ2-5, with 9 bases that match TRBD1. Germline V CDR1 and CDR2: MGHDK, SYGVNS. The CDR3 has 16 residues. V dropped 5 bases and J dropped 1; count of bases not matched to a gene: 8. Here the CDR3 DNA reads TGTGCCAGCAGTAACCCCGGGACAGGGTCCCAAGAGACCCAGTACTTC. As protein: CASSNPGTGSQETQYF.

This chain joins TRBV7-3 and TRBJ1-6; D gene ambiguous. Germline CDR1 and CDR2: SGHTA and FQGTGA. V was shortened by 2 bases and J by 10 bases, with 9 bases between the two germline ends. The CDR3 covers 13 residues. CDR3 DNA: TGTGCCAGCAGCTTAGGGAGTGGGTCACCCCTCCACTTT. This encodes CASSLGSGSPLHF. Variable domain in full (rest from reference TRBV7-3 and TRBJ1-6): GAGVSQTPSNKVTEKGKYVELRCDPISGHTALYWYRQSLGQGPEFLIYFQGTGAADDSGLPNDRFFAVRPEGSVSTLKIQRTERGDSAVYLCASSLGSGSPLHFGNGTRLTVT.

The chain uses TRBV4-2 and TRBJ1-4, with a possible D match to TRBD1 (6 bases). Per the germline V gene, CDR1 is LGHNA and CDR2 is YNFKEQ. This CDR3 has 20 amino acids. V was pared by 3 bases and J by 0 bases, with 23 bases between. CDR3 coding DNA: TGTGCCAGCAGCCAGGACGACAGGCCGTCCTGGCGAGCAACTAATGAAAAACTGTTTTTT. The encoded protein is CASSQDDRPSWRATNEKLFF.

DNA for the CDR3: TGTGCCTCTGGGGAGGACATCACAACCCCAGATACGCAGTATTTT. Translation gives CASGEDITTPDTQYF. This chain uses TRBV19 with TRBJ2-3, with D maybe TRBD2 (6 bases). The CDR3 loop spans 15 amino acids. V was pared by 11 bases and J by 4 bases, with 22 bases between. The germline V gene encodes CDR1 LNHDA and CDR2 SQIVND (reference sequence).

The V call is TRBV2, the J call TRBJ1-1; D ambiguous. The CDR3 totals 13 residues. The germline V gene has CDR1 SNHLY and CDR2 FYNNEI. Trimming cost V 6 bases and J 1 base, with 9 bases left between them. The CDR3 DNA is TGTGCCAGCAGATACGGGAAGAACACTGAAGCTTTCTTT. Translation gives CASRYGKNTEAFF.

The V and J genes are TRBV7-2 and TRBJ2-7; no definite D call. The CDR3 loop spans 14 amino acids. Deletions cut 2 bases from V and 2 bases from J, with 10 bases between. Germline assignment: CDR1 SGHTA and CDR2 FQGNSA. The CDR3 DNA sequence: TGTGCCAGCAGCTTATCAGGCGGTCCCTACGAGCAGTACTTC. It is translated as CASSLSGGPYEQYF.

The rearrangement uses TRBV29-1 and TRBJ2-1; 8 nucleotides line up with TRBD2. The germline V gene has CDR1 SQVTM and CDR2 ANQGSEA. J lost 4 bases, V lost 6 bases, and 8 bases had no gene match. CDR3 length: 14 amino acids. In DNA form, the CDR3 reads TGCAGCGTCGCGGCCACTAGCGGTTACAATGAGCAGTTCTTC. Residues: CSVAATSGYNEQFF.

The V call is TRBV7-2, the J call TRBJ2-5, with TRBD1 matching over 7 bases. The CDR3 consists of 14 residues. Unmatched junction bases numbered 14, after V lost 10 bases and J lost 6 bases. Germline CDR1 and CDR2: SGHTA and FQGNSA. The chain's CDR3 is CATSHQGVGQTQYF. The CDR3 coding sequence is TGTGCCACCTCTCATCAGGGGGTCGGGCAGACCCAGTACTTC. The full variable domain, with the rest looked up from reference TRBV7-2 and TRBJ2-5, is GAGVSQSPSNKVTEKGKDVELRCDPISGHTALYWYRQSLGQGLEFLIYFQGNSAPDKSGLPSDRFSAERTGGSVSTLTIQRTQQEDSAVYLCATSHQGVGQTQYFGPGTRLLVL.

V usage is TRBV27 and J usage is TRBJ2-3, with D maybe TRBD1 (6 bases). Germline V lookup: CDR1 MNHEY, CDR2 SMNVEV (reference sequence). The ends were cut back, 7 bases at V and 1 base at J, with 9 bases in the middle. The length of the CDR3 is 13 residues. The CDR3: CASTRQGTDTQYF. CDR3 in DNA: TGTGCCAGCACACGACAGGGCACAGATACGCAGTATTTT.

The V call is TRBV19, the J call TRBJ1-3; D gene ambiguous. Trimming took off 9 bases at V and 0 bases at J, with 6 bases between the two ends. CDR3 size: 12 residues. Germline loops: CDR1 LNHDA, CDR2 SQIVND (reference sequence). CDR3 nucleotide sequence: TGTGCCAGCTCCTACTCTGGAAACACCATATATTTT. Amino acids: CASSYSGNTIYF. The whole variable domain, filled in from reference TRBV19 and TRBJ1-3, reads DGGITQSPKYLFRKEGQNVTLSCEQNLNHDAMYWYRQDPGQGLRLIYYSQIVNDFQKGDIAEGYSVSREKKESFPLTVTSAQKNPTAFYLCASSYSGNTIYFGEGSWLTVV.

The chain employs TRBV10-3 and TRBJ2-4; 7 bases are a match to TRBD1. The CDR3 loop spans 14 amino acids. Germline CDR1 reads ENHRY; CDR2 reads SYGVKD. Losses at the gene ends were 8 bases for V and 0 bases for J; bases not matched to a gene: 4. The CDR3 nucleotides are TGTGCCATCCGACCAGGGGGAGCCAAAAACATTCAGTACTTC. Translated: CAIRPGGAKNIQYF.

The chain employs TRBV5-4 and TRBJ1-2; the D is unclear. This CDR3 region has 14 residues. Germline V lookup: CDR1 SGHNT, CDR2 YYREEE (reference sequence). V shed 2 bases and J shed 0 bases, with 8 bases lying between them. Written as DNA, the CDR3 is TGTGCCAGCAGCTTATACCAGTCTAACTATGGCTACACCTTC. Translation: CASSLYQSNYGYTF.

The CDR3 loop reads CASSPGGISYNSPLHF. The DNA of the CDR3 is TGTGCCAGCAGCCCTGGGGGGATATCCTATAATTCACCCCTCCACTTT. This chain joins TRBV7-9 and TRBJ1-6; TRBD1 might be the D (5 bases). The ends were cut back, 5 bases at V and 1 base at J, with 12 bases in the middle. Germline V gene data show CDR1 as SEHNR and CDR2 as FQNEAQ (reference sequence). This CDR3 has 16 amino acids.